This T cell receptor beta chain was recorded in a study of shared clonotypes between healthy human individuals. Study-level background: A couple of women and a few men aged 18 to 49 made up the donors.

The J segment lost 2 bases and the V segment lost 4 bases, leaving 7 bases of the junction unmatched. CDR1 and CDR2 (germline): SGHRS, YFSETQ. This CDR3 comprises 15 residues. Profiled with immunoSEQ multiplex PCR; TCRdb holds only in-frame clones, not every one. The profile shows about half a million clones, more than 65% of them singletons. The chain links TRBV5-1 to TRBJ2-7; TRBD2 aligns across 9 bases. This receptor was obtained from a woman aged 40 to 55 in good health. Some clones in this sample may be carry-over from other donors' samples. Material: PBMCs. CDR3: CASSLRTSVAYEQYF. The CDR3 DNA follows: TGCGCCAGCAGCCTCCGGACTAGCGTAGCCTACGAGCAGTACTTC.